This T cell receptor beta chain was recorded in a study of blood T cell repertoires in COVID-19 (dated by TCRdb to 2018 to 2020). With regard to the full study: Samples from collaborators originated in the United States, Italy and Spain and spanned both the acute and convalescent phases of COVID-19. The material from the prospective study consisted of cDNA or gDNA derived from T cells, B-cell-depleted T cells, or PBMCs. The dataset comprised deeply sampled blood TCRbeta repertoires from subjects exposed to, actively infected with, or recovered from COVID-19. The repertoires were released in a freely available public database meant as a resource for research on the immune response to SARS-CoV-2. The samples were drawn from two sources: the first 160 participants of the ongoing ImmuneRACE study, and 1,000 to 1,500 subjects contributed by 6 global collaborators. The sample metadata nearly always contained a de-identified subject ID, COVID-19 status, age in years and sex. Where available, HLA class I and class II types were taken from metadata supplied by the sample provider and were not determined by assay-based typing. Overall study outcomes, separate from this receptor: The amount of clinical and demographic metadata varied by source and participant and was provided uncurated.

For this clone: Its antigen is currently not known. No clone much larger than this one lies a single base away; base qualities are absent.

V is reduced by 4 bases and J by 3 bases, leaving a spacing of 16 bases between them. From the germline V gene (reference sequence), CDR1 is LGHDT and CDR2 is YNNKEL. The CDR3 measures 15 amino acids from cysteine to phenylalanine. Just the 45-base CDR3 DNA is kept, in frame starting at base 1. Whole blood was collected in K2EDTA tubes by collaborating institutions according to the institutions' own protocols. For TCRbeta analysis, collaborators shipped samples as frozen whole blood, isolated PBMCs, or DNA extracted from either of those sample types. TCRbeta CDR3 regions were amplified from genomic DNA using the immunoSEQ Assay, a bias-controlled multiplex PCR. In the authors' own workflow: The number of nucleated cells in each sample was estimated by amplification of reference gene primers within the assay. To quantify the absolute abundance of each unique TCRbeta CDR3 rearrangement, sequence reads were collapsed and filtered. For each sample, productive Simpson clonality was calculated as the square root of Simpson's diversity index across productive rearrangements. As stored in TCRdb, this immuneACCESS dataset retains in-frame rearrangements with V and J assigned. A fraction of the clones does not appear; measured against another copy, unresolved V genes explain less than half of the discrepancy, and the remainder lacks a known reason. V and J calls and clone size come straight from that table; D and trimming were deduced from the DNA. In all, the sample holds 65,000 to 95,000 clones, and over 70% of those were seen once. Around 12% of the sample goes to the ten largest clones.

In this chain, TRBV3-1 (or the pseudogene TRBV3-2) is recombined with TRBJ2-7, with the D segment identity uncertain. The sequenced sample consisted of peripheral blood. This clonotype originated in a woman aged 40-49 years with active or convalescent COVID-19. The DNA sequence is TGTGCCAGCAGCCTGGTTGCAGGTCTTCGCTACGAGCAGTACTTC. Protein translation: CASSLVAGLRYEQYF.